The clone carrying this TCR beta chain was seen once. What it binds is not known. Repertoires were generated with immunoSEQ multiplex PCR, while TCRdb's copy carries only in-frame clones and drops some. The table records about 100,000 clones, 88% of them present only once. The sample is drawn from a study of T cell responses to AZD1222 COVID-19 vaccine. Study-wide background: Second-dose groups at about 4 or about 12 weeks were pooled.

The CDR3 is 14 amino acids. Germline CDR1 SGHAT, CDR2 FQNNGV. The V end was cut by 8 bases, the J end by 3 bases, with 17 bases between. Regarding the study as a whole: Of the AZD1222 recipients, only five to seven were seropositive at baseline. There were repertoire samples only from the period after the peak T cell response. The study reported that nearly half of spike-specific TCRs target unmutated variant regions.

The source material was peripheral blood, sampled on day 0 of AZD1222 vaccination. The chain has TRBV11-2 and TRBJ2-7; D uncertain. This TCR derives from an adult in good health. CDR3 DNA sequence: TGTGCCAGCCGCTACCCCGGCAGGAGCTACGAGCAGTACTTC. Protein sequence: CASRYPGRSYEQYF.